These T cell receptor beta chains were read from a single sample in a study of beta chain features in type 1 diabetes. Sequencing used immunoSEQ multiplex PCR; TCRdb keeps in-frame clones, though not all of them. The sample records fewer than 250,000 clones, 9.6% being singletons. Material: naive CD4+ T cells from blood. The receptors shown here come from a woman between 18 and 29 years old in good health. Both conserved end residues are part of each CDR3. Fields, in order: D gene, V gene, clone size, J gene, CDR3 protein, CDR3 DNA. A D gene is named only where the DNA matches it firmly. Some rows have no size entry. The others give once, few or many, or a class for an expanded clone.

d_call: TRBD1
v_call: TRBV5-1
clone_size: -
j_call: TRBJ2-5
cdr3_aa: CASSLAGTGQETQYF
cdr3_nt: TGCGCCAGCAGCTTGGCCGGGACAGGGCAAGAGACCCAGTACTTC

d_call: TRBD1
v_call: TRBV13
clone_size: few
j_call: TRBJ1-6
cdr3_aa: CASSLGLGTGNSPLHF
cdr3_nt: TGTGCCAGCAGCTTAGGTTTGGGGACAGGTAATTCACCCCTCCACTTT

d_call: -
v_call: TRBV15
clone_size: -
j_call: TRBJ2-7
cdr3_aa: CATSRDLATSSYEQYF
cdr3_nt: TGTGCCACCAGCAGGGACCTAGCGACTAGCTCCTACGAGCAGTACTTC

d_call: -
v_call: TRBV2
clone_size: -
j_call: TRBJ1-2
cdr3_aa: CASRTIIAYGYTF
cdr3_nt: TGTGCCAGCAGAACGATTATAGCCTATGGCTACACCTTC

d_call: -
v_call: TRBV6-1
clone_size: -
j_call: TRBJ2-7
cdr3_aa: CASSVTGYEQYF
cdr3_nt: TGTGCCAGCAGTGTTACAGGGTACGAGCAGTACTTC

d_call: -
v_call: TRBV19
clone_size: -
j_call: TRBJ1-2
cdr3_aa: CASSSRTANYGYTF
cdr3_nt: TGTGCCAGTAGTTCGCGGACAGCTAACTATGGCTACACCTTC

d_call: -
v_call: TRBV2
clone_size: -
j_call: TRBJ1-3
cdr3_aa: CASSEQAGITGNTIYF
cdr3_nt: TGTGCCAGCAGTGAACAGGCAGGAATCACTGGAAACACCATATATTTT

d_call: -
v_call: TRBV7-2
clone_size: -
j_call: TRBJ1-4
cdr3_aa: CASSKRQTTNEKLFF
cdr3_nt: TGTGCCAGCAGCAAGAGACAGACAACTAATGAAAAACTGTTTTTT

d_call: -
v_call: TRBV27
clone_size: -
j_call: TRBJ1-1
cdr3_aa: CASSVWGGVGTEAFF
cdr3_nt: TGTGCCAGCAGTGTCTGGGGGGGAGTGGGGACTGAAGCTTTCTTT

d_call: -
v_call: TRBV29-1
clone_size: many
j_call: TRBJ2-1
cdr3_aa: CSVDERSYNEQFF
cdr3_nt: TGCAGCGTTGACGAGCGGTCCTACAATGAGCAGTTCTTC

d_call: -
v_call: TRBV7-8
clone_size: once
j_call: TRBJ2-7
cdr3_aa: CATGTAYEQYF
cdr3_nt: TGTGCCACCGGGACTGCCTACGAGCAGTACTTC

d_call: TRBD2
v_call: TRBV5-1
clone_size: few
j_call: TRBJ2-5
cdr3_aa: CASGPGLAGMETQYF
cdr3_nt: TGCGCCAGCGGACCAGGACTAGCGGGCATGGAAACCCAGTACTTC

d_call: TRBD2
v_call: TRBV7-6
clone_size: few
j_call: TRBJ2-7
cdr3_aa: CASSPRLAGGYEQYF
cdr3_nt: TGTGCCAGCAGCCCGAGACTAGCGGGTGGCTACGAGCAGTACTTC

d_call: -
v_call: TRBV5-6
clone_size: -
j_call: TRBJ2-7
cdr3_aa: CASSLRQGLSYEQYF
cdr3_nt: TGTGCCAGCAGCTTGAGGCAGGGACTCTCCTACGAGCAGTACTTC

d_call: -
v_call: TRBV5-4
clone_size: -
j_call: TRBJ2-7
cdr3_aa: CASSFHPGQTYEQYF
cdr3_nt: TGTGCCAGCAGTTTTCACCCGGGACAAACTTACGAGCAGTACTTC

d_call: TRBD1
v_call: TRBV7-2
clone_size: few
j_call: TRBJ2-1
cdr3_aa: CASSSDRGNEQFF
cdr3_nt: TGTGCCAGCAGCTCAGACAGGGGCAATGAGCAGTTCTTC

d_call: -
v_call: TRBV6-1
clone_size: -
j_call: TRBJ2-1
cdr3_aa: CASSESYNEQFF
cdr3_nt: TGTGCCAGCAGCGAGTCCTACAATGAGCAGTTCTTC

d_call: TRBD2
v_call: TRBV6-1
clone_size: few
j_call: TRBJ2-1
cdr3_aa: CASSDSGIGDEQFF
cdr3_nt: TGTGCCAGCAGTGATAGCGGGATCGGGGATGAGCAGTTCTTC

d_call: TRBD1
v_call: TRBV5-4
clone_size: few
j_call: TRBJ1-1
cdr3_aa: CASSETGGRGYTEAFF
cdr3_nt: TGTGCCAGCAGCGAAACAGGGGGCCGGGGGTACACTGAAGCTTTCTTT

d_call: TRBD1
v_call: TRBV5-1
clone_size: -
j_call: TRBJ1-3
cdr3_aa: CASSAGQGAPGNTIYF
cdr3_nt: TGCGCCAGCAGCGCCGGACAGGGGGCTCCTGGAAACACCATATATTTT

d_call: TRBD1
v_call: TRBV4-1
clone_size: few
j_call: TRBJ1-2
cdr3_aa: CASSQYGGQIGSGTF
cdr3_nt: TGCGCCAGCAGCCAATATGGGGGACAGATCGGTAGCGGCACCTTC

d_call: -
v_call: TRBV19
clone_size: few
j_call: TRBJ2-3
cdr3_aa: CASSITRVGTDTQYF
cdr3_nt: TGTGCCAGTAGTATCACCCGGGTCGGCACAGATACGCAGTATTTT

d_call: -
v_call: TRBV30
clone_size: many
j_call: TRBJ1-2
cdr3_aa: CAWSRDYGYTF
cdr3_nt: TGTGCCTGGAGTCGGGATTATGGCTACACCTTC

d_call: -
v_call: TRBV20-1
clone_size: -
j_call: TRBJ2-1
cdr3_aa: CSARLVNEQFF
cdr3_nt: TGCAGTGCTCGTCTTGTCAATGAGCAGTTCTTC

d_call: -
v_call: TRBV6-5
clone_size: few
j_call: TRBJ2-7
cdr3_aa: CASSAWASVYEQYF
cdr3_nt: TGTGCCAGCAGTGCATGGGCTAGCGTCTACGAGCAGTACTTC

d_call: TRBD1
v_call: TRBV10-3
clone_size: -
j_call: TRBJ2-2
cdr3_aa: CAISGQGGSQTGELFF
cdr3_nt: TGTGCCATCAGCGGCCAAGGGGGCAGTCAAACCGGGGAGCTGTTTTTT

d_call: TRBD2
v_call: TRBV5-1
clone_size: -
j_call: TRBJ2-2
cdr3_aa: CASSKTSGGRPTGELFF
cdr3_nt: TGCGCCAGCAGCAAGACTAGCGGGGGGCGACCCACCGGGGAGCTGTTTTTT

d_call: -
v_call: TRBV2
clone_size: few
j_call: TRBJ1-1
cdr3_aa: CASGQNMNTEAFF
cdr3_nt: TGTGCCAGCGGACAGAACATGAACACTGAAGCTTTCTTT

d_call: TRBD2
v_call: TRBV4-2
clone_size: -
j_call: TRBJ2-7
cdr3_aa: CASSQLLAGGSYEQYF
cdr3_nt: TGTGCCAGCAGCCAGCTACTAGCGGGAGGGTCCTACGAGCAGTACTTC

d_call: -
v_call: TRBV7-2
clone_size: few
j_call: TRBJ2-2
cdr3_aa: CASSLELVPGELFF
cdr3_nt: TGTGCCAGCAGCTTAGAGCTCGTTCCCGGGGAGCTGTTTTTT

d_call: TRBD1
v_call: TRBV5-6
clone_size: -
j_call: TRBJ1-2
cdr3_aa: CASSLVVAGGNYGYTF
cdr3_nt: TGTGCCAGCAGCTTGGTTGTGGCAGGGGGTAACTATGGCTACACCTTC

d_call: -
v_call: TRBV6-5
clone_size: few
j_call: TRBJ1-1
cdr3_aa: CASTQNTEAFF
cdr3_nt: TGTGCCAGCACCCAAAACACTGAAGCTTTCTTT

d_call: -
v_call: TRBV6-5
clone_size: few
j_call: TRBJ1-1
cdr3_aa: CASSYSESEAFF
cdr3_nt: TGTGCCAGCAGTTACTCGGAGTCTGAAGCTTTCTTT

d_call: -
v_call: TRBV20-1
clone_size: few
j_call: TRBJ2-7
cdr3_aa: CSARGGVGQYF
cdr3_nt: TGCAGTGCTAGAGGGGGAGTCGGGCAGTACTTC

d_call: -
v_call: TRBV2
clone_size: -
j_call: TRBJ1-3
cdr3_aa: CASSTTGSGNTIYF
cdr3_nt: TGTGCCAGCAGTACTACAGGGTCTGGAAACACCATATATTTT

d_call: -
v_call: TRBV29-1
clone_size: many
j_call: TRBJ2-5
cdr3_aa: CSVKTGQETQYF
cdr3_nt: TGCAGCGTCAAGACAGGACAAGAGACCCAGTACTTC

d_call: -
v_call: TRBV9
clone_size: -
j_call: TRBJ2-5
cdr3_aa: CASSVDEGLRETQYF
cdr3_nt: TGTGCCAGCAGCGTAGATGAGGGTTTGAGAGAGACCCAGTACTTC

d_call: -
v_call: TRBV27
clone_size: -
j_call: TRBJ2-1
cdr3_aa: CASSLFGSTGYNEQFF
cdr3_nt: TGTGCCAGCAGTTTATTTGGTTCGACAGGCTACAATGAGCAGTTCTTC

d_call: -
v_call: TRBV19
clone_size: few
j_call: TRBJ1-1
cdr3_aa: CASTLSRGATEAFF
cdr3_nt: TGTGCCAGTACCCTCTCCAGGGGCGCCACTGAAGCTTTCTTT

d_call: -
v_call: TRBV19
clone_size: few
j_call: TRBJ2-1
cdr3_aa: CASSIRGDSYNEQFF
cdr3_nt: TGTGCCAGTAGTATCAGGGGGGACTCCTACAATGAGCAGTTCTTC